These 15 T cell receptor beta chains were sequenced from one sample in a study of blood T cell repertoires in COVID-19. Repertoires were generated with immunoSEQ multiplex PCR, while TCRdb's copy carries only in-frame clones and drops some. Of 97,000 or so clones detected, roughly 80% appear once; the ten largest clones hold around 18%. Sequencing used peripheral blood. These receptors all stem from a man older than 75 with acute or convalescent COVID-19.

This clone was observed a single time. The chain couples TRBV5-1 to TRBJ2-5, with D perhaps TRBD2 (5 bases). The CDR3 extends over 15 amino acids. Trimming removed 1 base from V and 7 bases from J, with 17 bases in between. Looked up from germline, CDR1 is SGHRS and CDR2 is YFSETQ. CDR3 in amino acids: CASSLSGLQKGTQYF. CDR3 coding DNA: TGCGCCAGCAGCTTGAGCGGTTTGCAGAAAGGGACCCAGTACTTC.

The gene calls are TRBV3-1 (or the pseudogene TRBV3-2) and TRBJ1-4; no firm D call. The CDR3 contains 16 residues. Germline V gene sequence: CDR1 LGHDT, CDR2 YNNKEL (reference sequence). Trimming left V 4 bases short and J 4 bases short, with 16 bases between. CDR3 protein: CASSRRRTGVNEKLFF. The CDR3 DNA reads as TGTGCCAGCAGCCGACGACGAACCGGGGTTAATGAAAAACTGTTTTTT.

The chain combines TRBV6-5 with TRBJ2-5, with 8 bases that match TRBD1. With 4 bases clipped from V and 2 bases from J, the junction kept 6 bases outside the gene matches. This CDR3 spans 15 amino acids. In germline, CDR1 is MNHEY, CDR2 SVGAGI. The CDR3 loop is CASSSDRAIQETQYF. The CDR3 DNA sequence: TGTGCCAGCAGTTCGGACAGGGCTATACAAGAGACCCAGTACTTC.

This chain joins TRBV19 and TRBJ1-5; D gene uncertain. V lost 0 bases to trimming and J lost 4 bases, with 10 bases between them. The CDR3 loop spans 15 amino acids. Germline loops: CDR1 LNHDA, CDR2 SQIVND (reference sequence). Here the CDR3 reads CASSIDRVANQPQHF. The DNA of the CDR3 is TGTGCCAGTAGTATAGATCGGGTAGCAAATCAGCCCCAGCATTTT.

This rearrangement joins TRBV3-1 (or the pseudogene TRBV3-2) to TRBJ1-6; possible D gene TRBD1, 6 bases. V gave up 4 bases and J gave up 9 bases, with 19 bases separating them. Per germline, CDR1 LGHDT and CDR2 YNNKEL (reference sequence). The CDR3 has 16 amino acids. For the CDR3, the DNA is TGTGCCAGCAGCCTCCTATTAAGGACAGCCAGTTCACCCCTCCACTTT. It translates to CASSLLLRTASSPLHF.

In this sample, this clone turned up once. The chain links TRBV18 to TRBJ2-6, with 9 bases fitting TRBD1. Germline loops: CDR1 KGHSH, CDR2 LQKENI. With V trimmed by 6 bases and J by 2 bases, 5 bases remained unmatched. The CDR3 covers 16 residues. Here the CDR3 DNA reads TGTGCCAGCTCCGGGACAGGGTTGGCTGGGGCCAACGTCCTGACTTTC. Protein: CASSGTGLAGANVLTF.

The chain is built from TRBV28 and TRBJ1-4, with D possibly matching TRBD1 (5 bases). There are 15 residues in the CDR3. CDR1 and CDR2 (germline): MDHEN, SYDVKM. V gave up 7 bases and J gave up 4 bases, with 16 bases separating them. The CDR3, as DNA: TGTGCCAGCATTTTTAGTACAGGCGGTAATGAAAAACTGTTTTTT. Residues: CASIFSTGGNEKLFF.

V and J are TRBV2 and TRBJ1-5, with D unresolved. Germline assignment: CDR1 SNHLY and CDR2 FYNNEI. The CDR3 runs 15 residues. The V and J ends lost 4 bases and 5 bases respectively, with 15 bases between them. Here the CDR3 DNA reads TGTGCCAGCAGTGTGGGCCGACTAGCGGATCAGCCCCAGCATTTT. It yields the protein CASSVGRLADQPQHF. The full variable domain, rest sourced from reference TRBV2 and TRBJ1-5, is EPEVTQTPSHQVTQMGQEVILRCVPISNHLYFYWYRQILGQKVEFLVSFYNNEISEKSEIFDDQFSVERPDGSNFTLKIRSTKLEDSAMYFCASSVGRLADQPQHFGDGTRLSIL.

Only a few counts were recorded for this clone. The chain uses TRBV29-1 and TRBJ1-1, with TRBD1 matching 10 bases. The CDR3 is made up of 12 amino acids. CDR1 is SQVTM, CDR2 ANQGSEA, per germline. The trim removed 7 bases at V and 1 base at J, leaving 0 bases unmatched. This CDR3 reads CSGDRGNTEAFF. The DNA of the CDR3 is TGCAGCGGGGACAGGGGGAACACTGAAGCTTTCTTT.

The chain has TRBV19 and TRBJ2-7; D might be TRBD2 (5 bases). This CDR3 has 12 amino acids. With 4 bases removed from V and 7 bases from J, the gap between germline ends came to 11 bases. Germline loops: CDR1 LNHDA, CDR2 SQIVND (reference sequence). The CDR3 region is CASSTRPGEQYF. The CDR3, as DNA: TGTGCCAGTAGTACCCGACCGGGGGAGCAGTACTTC.

This clone was counted a single time. V is TRBV6-5 and J is TRBJ2-7; TRBD2 matches 13 bases. Germline V gene lookup returns CDR1 MNHEY and CDR2 SVGAGI. The trim removed 6 bases at V and 1 base at J, leaving 3 bases unmatched. CDR3 length equals 15 residues. The CDR3: CASRTLAGGSYEQYF. The CDR3 coding sequence is TGTGCCAGCAGGACACTAGCGGGGGGGTCCTACGAGCAGTACTTC.

The CDR3 DNA reads as TGTGCCAGCAGCGTGGGACAGTACAATGAGCAGTTCTTC. Residues: CASSVGQYNEQFF. The rearrangement uses TRBV9 and TRBJ2-1; 7 nucleotides line up with TRBD1. Germline V gives CDR1 SGDLS, CDR2 YYNGEE. V lost 2 bases and J lost 4; bases outside the gene matches: 0. The CDR3 consists of 13 residues.

This clone showed up just a few times. The chain recombines TRBV10-2 with TRBJ2-1; 8 bases fit TRBD2. The V segment lost 8 bases and the J segment 0 bases; nucleotides outside the gene matches: 15. The germline gives CDR1 WSHSY, CDR2 SAAADI. There are 18 residues in the CDR3. CDR3 region: CASSFPTGSGVSYNEQFF. CDR3 sequence (DNA): TGCGCCAGCTCCTTCCCCACTGGTAGCGGGGTCTCCTACAATGAGCAGTTCTTC.

The genes are TRBV10-3 and TRBJ1-5; tentative D call: TRBD1 (5 bases). Germline CDR1 is ENHRY and CDR2 is SYGVKD. V dropped 4 bases and J dropped 4 bases, with 8 bases sitting between them. The CDR3 contains 13 residues. CDR3 loop: CAISGQLNQPQHF. CDR3 DNA sequence: TGTGCCATCAGTGGACAGCTTAATCAGCCCCAGCATTTT.

The rearrangement uses TRBV28 and TRBJ1-5; no firm D call. V was clipped by 1 base and J by 1 base, with 5 bases between them. The CDR3 consists of 14 residues. Germline CDR1 is MDHEN and CDR2 is SYDVKM. The CDR3 bases are TGTGCCAGCAGTTTATCAGGAAGCAATCAGCCCCAGCATTTT. It codes for CASSLSGSNQPQHF.